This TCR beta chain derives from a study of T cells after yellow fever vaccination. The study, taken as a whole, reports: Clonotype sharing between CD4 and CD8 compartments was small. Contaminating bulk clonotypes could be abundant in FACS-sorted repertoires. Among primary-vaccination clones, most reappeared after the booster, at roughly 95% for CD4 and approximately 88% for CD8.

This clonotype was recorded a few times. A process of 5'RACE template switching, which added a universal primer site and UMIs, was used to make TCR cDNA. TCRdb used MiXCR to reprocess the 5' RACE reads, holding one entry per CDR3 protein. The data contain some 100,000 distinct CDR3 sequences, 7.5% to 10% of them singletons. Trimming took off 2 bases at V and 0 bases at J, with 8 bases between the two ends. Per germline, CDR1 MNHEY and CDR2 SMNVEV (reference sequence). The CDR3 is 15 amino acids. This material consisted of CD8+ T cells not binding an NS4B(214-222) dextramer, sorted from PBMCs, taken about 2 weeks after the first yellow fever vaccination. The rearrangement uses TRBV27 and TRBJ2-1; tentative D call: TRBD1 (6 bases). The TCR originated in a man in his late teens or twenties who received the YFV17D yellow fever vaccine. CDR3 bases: TGTGCCAGCAGTTTAGACAGGACCTCCTACAATGAGCAGTTCTTC. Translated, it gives CASSLDRTSYNEQFF.